The entry below gives a single T cell receptor beta chain sequence along with its context. Expressed TCRB transcripts got sequenced, as all isolated RNA was reverse transcribed. Method: immunoSEQ multiplex PCR; TCRdb's copy keeps in-frame clones and lacks some. The repertoire holds 900,000 or so clones, with roughly 17% as singletons. The CDR3 runs to 17 residues. With V trimmed by 3 bases and J by 5 bases, 8 bases remained unmatched. Germline lookup yields CDR1 LGHNA and CDR2 YNFKEQ. The data are from a study of beta chain features in type 1 diabetes. Specimen: naive CD4+ T cells from blood. The V gene is TRBV4-2, the J gene TRBJ2-2; 11 positions match TRBD2. The TCR comes from a woman in her late teens or twenties in good health. CDR3 residues: CASSQVAGGPDTGELFF. The CDR3 coding sequence is TGTGCCAGCAGCCAGGTAGCGGGAGGGCCGGATACCGGGGAGCTGTTTTTT.